Following are 13 T cell receptor beta chains from one sample sequenced in a study of T cell responses to AZD1222 COVID-19 vaccine. TCRdb's copy holds only in-frame clones and misses some; the assay was immunoSEQ multiplex PCR. This table has approximately 160,000 clones, around 94% appearing once. This specimen was peripheral blood, taken 28 days after the second AZD1222 dose. The receptors here all came from an adult who received the AZD1222 COVID-19 vaccine.

V usage is TRBV30 and J usage is TRBJ2-7, with 7 bases fitting TRBD1. The junction had 5 bases not matched to a gene; V was cut back by 5 bases and J by 7 bases. Germline V gene lookup returns CDR1 GTSNPN and CDR2 SVGIG (reference sequence). The length of the CDR3 is 11 residues. The chain's CDR3 is CAWGQAFEQYF. Written as DNA, the CDR3 is TGTGCCTGGGGACAGGCCTTTGAGCAGTACTTC.

The gene calls are TRBV29-1 and TRBJ2-1; 9 bases fit TRBD2. Germline CDR1 is SQVTM and CDR2 is ANQGSEA. Unmatched junction bases numbered 5, after V lost 1 base and J lost 7 bases. The CDR3 spans 14 residues. Written as DNA, the CDR3 is TGCAGCGTTGAAGGTCTAGCGGGATTAAATGAGCAGTTCTTC. It codes for CSVEGLAGLNEQFF.

The V gene is TRBV2, the J gene TRBJ2-5; D gene unclear. Germline CDR1 reads SNHLY; CDR2 reads FYNNEI. The CDR3 consists of 14 residues. V dropped 3 bases and J dropped 5 bases, with 13 bases sitting between them. CDR3 coding DNA: TGTGCCAGCAGTGATAGTGTCGGGTCGGAGACCCAGTACTTC. Translation gives CASSDSVGSETQYF. Supplemented by reference TRBV2 and TRBJ2-5, the full variable domain reads EPEVTQTPSHQVTQMGQEVILRCVPISNHLYFYWYRQILGQKVEFLVSFYNNEISEKSEIFDDQFSVERPDGSNFTLKIRSTKLEDSAMYFCASSDSVGSETQYFGPGTRLLVL.

Note on this clone: This CDR3 is also generated by other DNA sequences in the sample. V usage is TRBV7-9 and J usage is TRBJ1-1; D is uncertain. The CDR3 is 13 amino acids. V was trimmed by 2 bases and J by 1 base, leaving 5 bases between them. Germline V CDR1 and CDR2: SEHNR, FQNEAQ (reference sequence). CDR3 region: CASSLTENTEAFF. As DNA, the CDR3 is TGTGCCAGCAGCTTAACGGAGAACACTGAAGCTTTCTTT.

The chain uses TRBV18 and TRBJ2-6, with 8 bases that match TRBD2. Trimming removed 6 bases from V and 2 bases from J; junction bases left unmatched: 6. The CDR3 consists of 16 residues. Germline assignment: CDR1 KGHSH and CDR2 LQKENI. The CDR3 sequence is CASSPGGTPGANVLTF. CDR3 DNA: TGTGCCAGCTCCCCGGGAGGGACGCCTGGGGCCAACGTCCTGACTTTC.

Only one count was recorded for this clone. The chain has TRBV2 and TRBJ2-3, with 7 bases lining up with TRBD2. V was clipped by 6 bases and J by 1 base; unmatched bases: 4. The CDR3 length is 14 residues. Germline values: CDR1 SNHLY, CDR2 FYNNEI. DNA for the CDR3: TGTGCCAGCAGGGCGGGAGCTGGCACAGATACGCAGTATTTT. It yields the protein CASRAGAGTDTQYF.

The chain has TRBV7-2 and TRBJ2-1; D might be TRBD1 or TRBD2, each matching 5 bases. The V end lost 6 bases, the J end lost 9 bases, and 18 bases lay between the germline ends. Germline CDR1 SGHTA, CDR2 FQGNSA. There are 14 residues in the CDR3. The CDR3 region is CASRPPGLGSEQFF. The CDR3 DNA follows: TGTGCCAGCAGACCCCCGGGGCTAGGTAGTGAGCAGTTCTTC.

The J gene is TRBJ1-5, the V gene TRBV5-1; D remains ambiguous. The CDR3 is made up of 14 amino acids. The V and J ends lost 0 bases and 5 bases respectively, with 9 bases between them. Per the germline V gene, CDR1 is SGHRS and CDR2 is YFSETQ. Here the CDR3 reads CASSLGSVDQPQHF. For the CDR3, the DNA is TGCGCCAGCAGCTTGGGGTCAGTCGATCAGCCCCAGCATTTT.

The chain has TRBV3-1 (or the pseudogene TRBV3-2) and TRBJ1-4; 8 nucleotides agree with TRBD1. The V gene end was trimmed by 5 bases and the J gene end by 4 bases; junction bases not matched to a gene: 6. This CDR3 is built from 15 residues. CDR1 LGHDT and CDR2 YNNKEL come from the germline V gene (reference sequence). The CDR3 nucleotides are TGTGCCAGCAGCTATGCCGGGACAGGTAATGAAAAACTGTTTTTT. This translates into CASSYAGTGNEKLFF.

J is TRBJ2-7 and V is TRBV27; 11 bases map to TRBD2. The trim removed 5 bases at V and 6 bases at J, leaving 9 bases unmatched. The CDR3 totals 15 residues. Germline CDR1 and CDR2: MNHEY and SMNVEV (reference sequence). This CDR3 reads CASSLMLAGGLEQYF. CDR3 DNA: TGTGCCAGCAGTCTAATGTTAGCGGGAGGGCTCGAGCAGTACTTC.

The gene calls are TRBV7-9 and TRBJ1-1, with a possible D match to TRBD1 (6 bases). The germline V and J ends were trimmed by 7 bases and 1 base, with 19 bases remaining between them. The CDR3 sequence is 16 residues long. Germline V CDR1 and CDR2: SEHNR, FQNEAQ (reference sequence). This CDR3 reads CASTSRGARGNTEAFF. Written as DNA, the CDR3 is TGTGCCAGCACCTCTAGGGGGGCTAGGGGGAACACTGAAGCTTTCTTT. Looking up the rest from reference TRBV7-9 and TRBJ1-1 gives the full variable domain: DTGVSQNPRHKITKRGQNVTFRCDPISEHNRLYWYRQTLGQGPEFLTYFQNEAQLEKSRLLSDRFSAERPKGSFSTLEIQRTEQGDSAMYLCASTSRGARGNTEAFFGQGTRLTVV.

J is TRBJ1-6 and V is TRBV14, with D unresolved. Germline assignment: CDR1 SGHDN and CDR2 FVKESK. V lost 6 bases and J lost 4, with 13 bases in between. The CDR3 is 15 amino acids. The CDR3 sequence is CASRNGVLYNSPLHF. DNA of the CDR3: TGTGCCAGCAGGAATGGCGTCTTATATAATTCACCCCTCCACTTT.

With respect to this clone: The germline gene is not matched at one end of the junction; a read error may be the cause. V and J are TRBV3-1 (or the pseudogene TRBV3-2) and TRBJ1-1; D not resolved. CDR1 and CDR2 from the germline V gene are LGHDT and YNNKEL (reference sequence). This CDR3 spans 11 amino acids. CDR3 region: CASSHGAKAVF. The CDR3 nucleotides are TGTGCCAGCAGCCATGGAGCAAAAGCCGTCTTT.